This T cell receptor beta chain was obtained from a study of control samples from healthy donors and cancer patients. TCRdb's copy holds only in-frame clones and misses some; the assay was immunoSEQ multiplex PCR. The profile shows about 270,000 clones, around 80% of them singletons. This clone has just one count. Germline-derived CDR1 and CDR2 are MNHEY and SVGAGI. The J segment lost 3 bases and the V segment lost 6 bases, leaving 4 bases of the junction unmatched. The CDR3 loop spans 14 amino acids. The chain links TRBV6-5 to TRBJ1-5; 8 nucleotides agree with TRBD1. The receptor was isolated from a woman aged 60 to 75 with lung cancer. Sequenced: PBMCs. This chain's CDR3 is CASSGQGINQPQHF. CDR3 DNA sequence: TGTGCCAGCAGCGGACAGGGAATCAATCAGCCCCAGCATTTT.